A selection of T cell receptor beta chains follows, all from one sample in a study of blood T cell repertoires in COVID-19. Using immunoSEQ multiplex PCR, the repertoire was profiled, and TCRdb retains in-frame clones only, with some absent. The sample carries about 100,000 clones, about 88% recorded once. The sequenced material came from peripheral blood. Every receptor here comes from a man aged 30-40 years in a cohort sampled during active COVID-19. CDR3s include the opening cysteine and the closing phenylalanine or tryptophan. Each record gives: D gene, V gene, clone size, J gene, CDR3 protein, CDR3 DNA. The D gene is left open where the match is weak. Not every row has a clone size; where given, it reads once, few, many or a size class.

d_gene: TRBD1; v_gene: TRBV2; abundance: .; j_gene: TRBJ2-7; CDR3aa: CASNERTGGYEQYF; CDR3nt: TGTGCCAGCAACGAACGGACAGGGGGCTACGAGCAGTACTTC
d_gene: .; v_gene: TRBV7-9; abundance: .; j_gene: TRBJ1-1; CDR3aa: CASSPLSTEAFF; CDR3nt: TGTGCCAGCAGCCCGTTGAGCACTGAAGCTTTCTTT
d_gene: .; v_gene: TRBV10-1; abundance: .; j_gene: TRBJ1-1; CDR3aa: CASPRSRNVTEAFF; CDR3nt: TGCGCCAGCCCGAGGTCGAGGAACGTCACTGAAGCTTTCTTT
d_gene: TRBD1; v_gene: TRBV7-9; abundance: .; j_gene: TRBJ2-2; CDR3aa: CANERGPGELFF; CDR3nt: TGTGCCAACGAAAGGGGGCCCGGGGAGCTGTTTTTT
d_gene: .; v_gene: TRBV7-6; abundance: .; j_gene: TRBJ2-5; CDR3aa: CASSPHGGSKETQYF; CDR3nt: TGTGCCAGCAGCCCCCATGGGGGCTCAAAAGAGACCCAGTACTTC
d_gene: TRBD2; v_gene: TRBV19; abundance: .; j_gene: TRBJ2-1; CDR3aa: CASSIGASGGAVEQFF; CDR3nt: TGTGCCAGTAGTATAGGAGCTAGCGGGGGGGCGGTTGAGCAGTTCTTC
d_gene: .; v_gene: TRBV6-2/TRBV6-3; abundance: .; j_gene: TRBJ2-3; CDR3aa: CASSYRTDTQYF; CDR3nt: TGTGCCAGCAGTTACCGTACAGATACGCAGTATTTT
d_gene: TRBD1; v_gene: TRBV18; abundance: .; j_gene: TRBJ1-4; CDR3aa: CASSPRQGADEKLFF; CDR3nt: TGTGCCAGCTCACCCCGACAGGGGGCGGACGAAAAACTGTTTTTT
d_gene: TRBD1; v_gene: TRBV30; abundance: few; j_gene: TRBJ1-5; CDR3aa: CAWSSPGTGVQPQHF; CDR3nt: TGTGCCTGGAGTAGCCCGGGGACAGGGGTTCAGCCCCAGCATTTT
d_gene: .; v_gene: TRBV13; abundance: .; j_gene: TRBJ1-6; CDR3aa: CASSLRGESSYNSPLHF; CDR3nt: TGTGCCAGCAGCTTACGGGGGGAAAGCTCCTATAATTCACCCCTCCACTTT
d_gene: TRBD1; v_gene: TRBV29-1; abundance: .; j_gene: TRBJ2-2; CDR3aa: CSVDGGTGDTGELFF; CDR3nt: TGCAGCGTTGACGGGGGGACAGGGGACACCGGGGAGCTGTTTTTT
d_gene: .; v_gene: TRBV29-1; abundance: .; j_gene: TRBJ2-3; CDR3aa: CSVDPGLQDTQYF; CDR3nt: TGCAGCGTTGATCCGGGACTGCAGGATACGCAGTATTTT
d_gene: .; v_gene: TRBV23-1; abundance: .; j_gene: TRBJ1-1; CDR3aa: CASSQGMRRGDTEAFF; CDR3nt: TGCGCCAGCAGTCAAGGGATGCGGCGGGGGGACACTGAAGCTTTCTTT
d_gene: TRBD1; v_gene: TRBV5-1; abundance: .; j_gene: TRBJ1-2; CDR3aa: CASSLAQDRAFGYTF; CDR3nt: TGCGCCAGCAGCTTGGCCCAGGACAGGGCATTCGGCTACACCTTC
d_gene: TRBD1; v_gene: TRBV7-2; abundance: .; j_gene: TRBJ1-5; CDR3aa: CASSLQGGQPQHF; CDR3nt: TGTGCCAGCAGCTTACAGGGGGGTCAGCCCCAGCATTTT
d_gene: .; v_gene: TRBV30; abundance: once; j_gene: TRBJ1-5; CDR3aa: CAWSPPNFRAEPQHF; CDR3nt: TGTGCCTGGAGCCCTCCCAACTTCAGGGCAGAGCCCCAGCATTTT
d_gene: .; v_gene: TRBV19; abundance: .; j_gene: TRBJ1-5; CDR3aa: CASSLSEGGYQPQHF; CDR3nt: TGTGCCAGTAGTCTGTCGGAAGGAGGGTATCAGCCCCAGCATTTT
d_gene: .; v_gene: TRBV10-3; abundance: .; j_gene: TRBJ2-3; CDR3aa: CAISEGAADTQYF; CDR3nt: TGTGCCATCAGTGAAGGTGCGGCAGATACGCAGTATTTT
d_gene: .; v_gene: TRBV11-2; abundance: .; j_gene: TRBJ2-7; CDR3aa: CASSWGLGQGGSYEQYF; CDR3nt: TGTGCCAGCAGCTGGGGCCTAGGACAGGGAGGGTCCTACGAGCAGTACTTC
d_gene: .; v_gene: TRBV3-1/TRBV3-2; abundance: .; j_gene: TRBJ1-3; CDR3aa: CASSQAPGSGNTIYF; CDR3nt: TGTGCCAGCAGCCAAGCCCCGGGTAGTGGAAACACCATATATTTT
d_gene: .; v_gene: TRBV23-1; abundance: .; j_gene: TRBJ1-2; CDR3aa: CASRGGDYGYTF; CDR3nt: TGCGCCAGCAGGGGGGGGGACTATGGCTACACCTTC
d_gene: TRBD2; v_gene: TRBV5-1; abundance: .; j_gene: TRBJ2-1; CDR3aa: CASSLAAGLENEQFF; CDR3nt: TGCGCCAGCAGCTTGGCAGCGGGACTAGAGAATGAGCAGTTCTTC
d_gene: .; v_gene: TRBV9; abundance: .; j_gene: TRBJ1-3; CDR3aa: CASSVVDSDSGNTIYF; CDR3nt: TGTGCCAGCAGCGTAGTGGACAGCGACTCTGGAAACACCATATATTTT
d_gene: TRBD1; v_gene: TRBV27; abundance: .; j_gene: TRBJ1-2; CDR3aa: CASSLYQGALGYTF; CDR3nt: TGTGCCAGCAGTTTATACCAGGGGGCGCTAGGCTACACCTTC
d_gene: TRBD1; v_gene: TRBV20-1; abundance: many; j_gene: TRBJ1-5; CDR3aa: CSASYRGKNQPQHF; CDR3nt: TGCAGTGCAAGTTACAGGGGAAAAAATCAGCCCCAGCATTTT
d_gene: TRBD2; v_gene: TRBV5-6; abundance: .; j_gene: TRBJ2-2; CDR3aa: CASSLGPGGTGELFF; CDR3nt: TGTGCCAGCAGCTTGGGACCGGGGGGCACCGGGGAGCTGTTTTTT
d_gene: TRBD1; v_gene: TRBV5-1; abundance: .; j_gene: TRBJ2-1; CDR3aa: CASSSGQGMREQFF; CDR3nt: TGCGCCAGCAGCTCAGGACAGGGTATGCGTGAGCAGTTCTTC
d_gene: .; v_gene: TRBV15; abundance: .; j_gene: TRBJ1-1; CDR3aa: CATSRDNAVRYTEAFF; CDR3nt: TGTGCCACCAGCAGAGATAATGCCGTCAGATACACTGAAGCTTTCTTT
d_gene: TRBD1; v_gene: TRBV11-2; abundance: .; j_gene: TRBJ2-7; CDR3aa: CASSLIGQGAHEQYF; CDR3nt: TGTGCCAGCAGCTTAATAGGTCAGGGGGCCCACGAGCAGTACTTC
d_gene: TRBD2; v_gene: TRBV5-1; abundance: .; j_gene: TRBJ2-1; CDR3aa: CASSFPNTSGGAQNEQFF; CDR3nt: TGCGCCAGCAGCTTCCCGAATACTAGCGGGGGGGCCCAAAATGAGCAGTTCTTC
d_gene: TRBD1; v_gene: TRBV30; abundance: .; j_gene: TRBJ1-2; CDR3aa: CAWSQTGGHNYGYTF; CDR3nt: TGTGCCTGGAGTCAGACAGGGGGGCATAACTATGGCTACACCTTC
d_gene: .; v_gene: TRBV11-1; abundance: .; j_gene: TRBJ2-7; CDR3aa: CASSLGQVYEQYF; CDR3nt: TGTGCCAGCAGCTTAGGACAGGTCTACGAGCAGTACTTC
d_gene: TRBD1; v_gene: TRBV19; abundance: few; j_gene: TRBJ1-5; CDR3aa: CASSYGQGATPNQPQHF; CDR3nt: TGTGCCAGTAGTTACGGACAGGGGGCTACTCCAAATCAGCCCCAGCATTTT
d_gene: .; v_gene: TRBV6-5; abundance: .; j_gene: TRBJ1-2; CDR3aa: CASSPQRTDYGYTF; CDR3nt: TGTGCCAGCAGTCCACAGCGGACGGACTATGGCTACACCTTC
d_gene: .; v_gene: TRBV2; abundance: .; j_gene: TRBJ1-1; CDR3aa: CASNGLRGDTEAFF; CDR3nt: TGTGCCAGCAATGGTCTACGGGGGGACACTGAAGCTTTCTTT
d_gene: .; v_gene: TRBV2; abundance: .; j_gene: TRBJ1-2; CDR3aa: CASPANYGYTF; CDR3nt: TGTGCCAGCCCAGCTAACTATGGCTACACCTTC
d_gene: .; v_gene: TRBV10-3; abundance: .; j_gene: TRBJ2-5; CDR3aa: CAIRSGETQYF; CDR3nt: TGTGCCATCAGATCAGGGGAGACCCAGTACTTC
d_gene: TRBD2; v_gene: TRBV6-5; abundance: .; j_gene: TRBJ2-7; CDR3aa: CASSYRRGVNEQYF; CDR3nt: TGTGCCAGCAGTTACAGGCGGGGGGTGAACGAGCAGTACTTC
d_gene: .; v_gene: TRBV7-9; abundance: .; j_gene: TRBJ1-2; CDR3aa: CASSLTDSHYGYTF; CDR3nt: TGTGCCAGCAGCTTAACGGACAGTCACTATGGCTACACCTTC
d_gene: TRBD1; v_gene: TRBV7-9; abundance: .; j_gene: TRBJ2-1; CDR3aa: CASSYRGAWGYNEQFF; CDR3nt: TGTGCCAGCTCGTACAGGGGGGCGTGGGGTTACAATGAGCAGTTCTTC
d_gene: TRBD1; v_gene: TRBV20-1; abundance: .; j_gene: TRBJ1-5; CDR3aa: CSASTGTGNSNQPQHF; CDR3nt: TGCAGTGCTAGTACCGGGACAGGTAATAGCAATCAGCCCCAGCATTTT
d_gene: .; v_gene: TRBV28; abundance: once; j_gene: TRBJ2-7; CDR3aa: CASSLMGGEQYF; CDR3nt: TGTGCCAGCAGTTTAATGGGAGGCGAGCAGTACTTC
d_gene: TRBD1; v_gene: TRBV5-1; abundance: .; j_gene: TRBJ2-7; CDR3aa: CASSRDSRGEQYF; CDR3nt: TGCGCCAGCAGTAGGGACAGCCGAGGGGAGCAGTACTTC
d_gene: .; v_gene: TRBV6-2/TRBV6-3; abundance: .; j_gene: TRBJ2-5; CDR3aa: CASSYYRESGETQYF; CDR3nt: TGTGCCAGCAGTTACTACAGGGAGTCTGGAGAGACCCAGTACTTC
d_gene: TRBD1; v_gene: TRBV19; abundance: .; j_gene: TRBJ1-3; CDR3aa: CASSGTGAGNTIYF; CDR3nt: TGTGCCAGTTCCGGGACAGGGGCTGGAAACACCATATATTTT
d_gene: .; v_gene: TRBV18; abundance: once; j_gene: TRBJ1-3; CDR3aa: CASSNLSRDNSGNTIYF; CDR3nt: TGTGCCAGCTCCAACTTATCCCGGGACAACTCTGGAAACACCATATATTTT
d_gene: TRBD2; v_gene: TRBV6-1; abundance: .; j_gene: TRBJ2-3; CDR3aa: CASSEGIAGATDTQYF; CDR3nt: TGTGCCAGCAGTGAAGGCATAGCGGGGGCCACAGATACGCAGTATTTT
d_gene: TRBD2; v_gene: TRBV7-3; abundance: .; j_gene: TRBJ2-1; CDR3aa: CASSLLAGAYNEQFF; CDR3nt: TGTGCCAGCAGCTTACTAGCGGGGGCCTACAATGAGCAGTTCTTC
d_gene: TRBD2; v_gene: TRBV2; abundance: .; j_gene: TRBJ2-7; CDR3aa: CASSQESGGSYEQYF; CDR3nt: TGTGCCAGCAGCCAGGAGAGCGGGGGATCCTACGAGCAGTACTTC
d_gene: TRBD2; v_gene: TRBV6-6; abundance: .; j_gene: TRBJ2-3; CDR3aa: CASSRGTSGALGDTQYF; CDR3nt: TGTGCCAGCAGCCGAGGGACTAGCGGGGCCCTGGGAGATACGCAGTATTTT
d_gene: .; v_gene: TRBV28; abundance: .; j_gene: TRBJ1-1; CDR3aa: CASSFTPEQWHGTEAFF; CDR3nt: TGTGCCAGCAGTTTTACCCCAGAACAGTGGCATGGGACTGAAGCTTTCTTT
d_gene: TRBD2; v_gene: TRBV9; abundance: .; j_gene: TRBJ2-5; CDR3aa: CASSPGGTSGHQETQYF; CDR3nt: TGTGCCAGCAGCCCGGGGGGGACTAGCGGGCACCAAGAGACCCAGTACTTC
d_gene: .; v_gene: TRBV28; abundance: .; j_gene: TRBJ2-2; CDR3aa: CASRNAGPNTGELFF; CDR3nt: TGTGCCAGCAGGAATGCGGGACCAAACACCGGGGAGCTGTTTTTT
d_gene: TRBD1; v_gene: TRBV5-8; abundance: .; j_gene: TRBJ1-2; CDR3aa: CASSSMIDYRGGGYTF; CDR3nt: TGTGCCAGCAGCTCCATGATTGATTACAGGGGCGGTGGCTACACCTTC
d_gene: TRBD1; v_gene: TRBV4-2; abundance: .; j_gene: TRBJ2-5; CDR3aa: CASSPGDRGRPGTQYF; CDR3nt: TGTGCCAGCAGCCCCGGGGACAGGGGCCGCCCGGGGACCCAGTACTTC
d_gene: TRBD1; v_gene: TRBV28; abundance: .; j_gene: TRBJ1-1; CDR3aa: CASSTGTGGTEAFF; CDR3nt: TGTGCCAGCAGCACCGGGACAGGGGGCACTGAAGCTTTCTTT
d_gene: .; v_gene: TRBV29-1; abundance: .; j_gene: TRBJ2-5; CDR3aa: CSVVVSGETQYF; CDR3nt: TGCAGCGTTGTAGTCAGCGGAGAGACCCAGTACTTC